This TCR beta chain was retrieved from a study of shared clonotypes between healthy human individuals. Overall study results and limits: The authors expected sequencing depth to affect clonotype sharing among donors.

Comments on this clone: Its antigen remains unidentified. This is likely an artifact of a read error, given a far larger clone one base away.

For every subset, genomic DNA was evenly distributed across several immunoSEQ plates. The assay was immunoSEQ multiplex PCR, and TCRdb's table has in-frame clones only and misses some. Among hundreds of thousands of clones listed, less than 80% were seen once. Sequences were obtained from PBMCs. This TCR was sampled from a woman in her forties in good health. Some clones in this sample may be carry-over from other donors' samples.

DNA for the CDR3: TGTGCCAGCAGCAGAGGGGGCAATCAGCCCCAGCATTTT. It codes for CASSRGGNQPQHF. This chain connects TRBV14 to TRBJ1-5; perhaps TRBD1 as D (5 bases). Per the germline V gene, CDR1 is SGHDN and CDR2 is FVKESK. V was shortened by 5 bases and J by 2 bases, with 7 bases between the two germline ends. The CDR3 is 13 amino acids.